This is a list of T cell receptor beta chains from one sample in a study of beta chain features in type 1 diabetes. The protocol was immunoSEQ multiplex PCR, while the TCRdb copy is restricted to in-frame clones and leaves out a portion. The sample carries around 430,000 clones, about 32% recorded once. What was sequenced was naive CD4+ T cells from blood. These receptors were obtained from a man aged 18 to 35 in good health. Each CDR3 is given with its conserved first and last residue. D genes are given only for firm matches. Rows give clone size only sometimes, using once, few, many, or a class for an expanded clone.

>TRBJ2-3|TRBV7-9|-|few
TGTGCCAGCTCGGGGGACACAGATACGCAGTATTTT
CASSGDTDTQYF
>TRBJ2-7|TRBV5-1|TRBD2|few
TGCGCCAGCAGCTTGGTAGCGGGAGAGACCTACGAGCAGTACTTC
CASSLVAGETYEQYF
>TRBJ2-1|TRBV7-9|-|few
TGTGCCAGCAGCGCCCAAAATGAGCAGTTCTTC
CASSAQNEQFF
>TRBJ2-1|TRBV7-2|-|few
TGTGCCAGCAGCGAAACAGACGGGCAGTTCTTC
CASSETDGQFF
>TRBJ2-3|TRBV29-1|TRBD1|-
TGCAGCGCTTCGACAGGGGGCACAGATACGCAGTATTTT
CSASTGGTDTQYF
>TRBJ2-2|TRBV4-1|-|-
TGCGCCAGCAGCCAACGGGGCGGGTTCAACACCGGGGAGCTGTTTTTT
CASSQRGGFNTGELFF
>TRBJ2-3|TRBV7-7|-|-
TGTGCTAGCAGCTGGGAAAGATCAGATACGCAGTATTTT
CASSWERSDTQYF
>TRBJ1-2|TRBV7-2|TRBD1|-
TGTGCCAGCAGCTACCGGACAGGGGTAAACTATGGCTACACCTTC
CASSYRTGVNYGYTF
>TRBJ2-1|TRBV30|-|-
TGTGCCTGGAGTTCGCCGACGCGGTACTTCGAACCCCTTCGACCCTACAATGAGCAGTTCTTC
CAWSSPTRYFEPLRPYNEQFF
>TRBJ2-3|TRBV27|-|-
TGTGCCAGCAAGGGCAGGGGCACACATACGCAGTATTTT
CASKGRGTHTQYF
>TRBJ2-7|TRBV20-1|-|-
TGCAGTGCTGGAGACCCCTACGAGCAGTACTTC
CSAGDPYEQYF
>TRBJ2-5|TRBV30|TRBD2|few
TGTGCCTGGAGGGGCCGGGGGGAAGAGACCCAGTACTTC
CAWRGRGEETQYF
>TRBJ2-5|TRBV30|-|-
TGTGCCTGGAGCCACTCAGTCGGGGGAGCGAACTTC
CAWSHSVGGANF
>TRBJ2-2|TRBV7-9|-|few
TGTGCCAGCCGACGTGACACCGGGGAGCTGTTTTTT
CASRRDTGELFF
>TRBJ2-7|TRBV9|-|once
TGTGCCAGCAGCGTAGTAGTCAGGCCCTCCTACGAGCAGTACTTC
CASSVVVRPSYEQYF
>TRBJ1-4|TRBV7-2|TRBD1|-
TGTGCCAGCAGCTTAGGCGGAGGGACAGAAGAAAAACTGTTTTTT
CASSLGGGTEEKLFF
>TRBJ2-7|TRBV11-2|-|few
TGTGCCAGCAGCCCGGACGAACGCTACGAGCAGTACTTC
CASSPDERYEQYF
>TRBJ1-4|TRBV6-6|TRBD1|-
TGTGCCAGCAGGACAGGGGAAAAACTGTTTTTT
CASRTGEKLFF
>TRBJ2-7|TRBV28|TRBD1|few
TGTGCCAGCAGTCCCGGCGGGACAGGGACCTACGAGCAGTACTTC
CASSPGGTGTYEQYF
>TRBJ2-1|TRBV7-9|TRBD2|few
TGTGCCAGCAGCCCAAGCGGGAGGGCTTGGAATGAGCAGTTCTTC
CASSPSGRAWNEQFF
>TRBJ2-3|TRBV19|-|-
TGTGCCACCGTTTCGGGACGGAGCACAGATACGCAGTATTTT
CATVSGRSTDTQYF
>TRBJ2-5|TRBV12-5|-|few
TGTGCTAGTGGTTTGTCCCCCCGGAGTGGGGACTGGGAGACCCAGTACTTC
CASGLSPRSGDWETQYF
>TRBJ1-3|TRBV30|-|-
TGTGCCTGGAGAAGGGATTTACCGAACACCATATATTTT
CAWRRDLPNTIYF
>TRBJ2-7|TRBV7-2|-|-
TGTGCCAGCAGCCCGAGGGGGGGAGGCAGCTCCTACGAGCAGTACTTC
CASSPRGGGSSYEQYF
>TRBJ2-1|TRBV9|TRBD1|-
TGTGCCAGCAGCGTCGGGACAGCTAACAATGAGCAGTTCTTC
CASSVGTANNEQFF
>TRBJ2-2|TRBV7-9|-|-
TGTGCCACCCCGCCCCGGGGGGCGATTACCGGGGAGCTGTTTTTT
CATPPRGAITGELFF
>TRBJ2-7|TRBV7-2|-|-
TGTGCCAGCAGCCAGGGCCTAAGCTACGAGCAGTACTTC
CASSQGLSYEQYF
>TRBJ2-7|TRBV30|-|-
TGTGCCTGGAGTAAGGACGCTACCTACGAGCAGTACTTC
CAWSKDATYEQYF
>TRBJ2-5|TRBV7-2|TRBD2|-
TGTGCCAGCACCTTACTAGCGGGAGGGTACCAAGAGACCCAGTACTTC
CASTLLAGGYQETQYF
>TRBJ2-7|TRBV30|-|-
TGTGCCTGGAGTGACAGGCCGACGACCTACGAGCAGTACTTC
CAWSDRPTTYEQYF
>TRBJ2-1|TRBV29-1|-|few
TGCAGCGTTGGAGCCCGCCCAGACAATGAGCAGTTCTTC
CSVGARPDNEQFF
>TRBJ2-3|TRBV14|TRBD1|few
TGTGCCAGCAGCTCATCGACAGGGGCCTCCGCAGATACGCAGTATTTT
CASSSSTGASADTQYF
>TRBJ2-4|TRBV28|-|few
TGTGCCAGCAGTTTGACAGTGCAAGCCAAAAACATTCAGTACTTC
CASSLTVQAKNIQYF
>TRBJ2-5|TRBV7-2|-|-
TGTGCCAGCAGCTCACGCCCCGCGGGGGAGACCCAGTACTTC
CASSSRPAGETQYF
>TRBJ2-3|TRBV2|-|few
TGTGCCAGCAGGGTCTCGGAGGCAGATACGCAGTATTTT
CASRVSEADTQYF
>TRBJ2-5|TRBV30|-|-
TGTGCCTGGAGTGTACGTGGAGAGACCCAGTACTTC
CAWSVRGETQYF
>TRBJ2-1|TRBV9|-|few
TGTGCCAGCAGCGTATTACCTCGGCATGAGCAGTTCTTC
CASSVLPRHEQFF